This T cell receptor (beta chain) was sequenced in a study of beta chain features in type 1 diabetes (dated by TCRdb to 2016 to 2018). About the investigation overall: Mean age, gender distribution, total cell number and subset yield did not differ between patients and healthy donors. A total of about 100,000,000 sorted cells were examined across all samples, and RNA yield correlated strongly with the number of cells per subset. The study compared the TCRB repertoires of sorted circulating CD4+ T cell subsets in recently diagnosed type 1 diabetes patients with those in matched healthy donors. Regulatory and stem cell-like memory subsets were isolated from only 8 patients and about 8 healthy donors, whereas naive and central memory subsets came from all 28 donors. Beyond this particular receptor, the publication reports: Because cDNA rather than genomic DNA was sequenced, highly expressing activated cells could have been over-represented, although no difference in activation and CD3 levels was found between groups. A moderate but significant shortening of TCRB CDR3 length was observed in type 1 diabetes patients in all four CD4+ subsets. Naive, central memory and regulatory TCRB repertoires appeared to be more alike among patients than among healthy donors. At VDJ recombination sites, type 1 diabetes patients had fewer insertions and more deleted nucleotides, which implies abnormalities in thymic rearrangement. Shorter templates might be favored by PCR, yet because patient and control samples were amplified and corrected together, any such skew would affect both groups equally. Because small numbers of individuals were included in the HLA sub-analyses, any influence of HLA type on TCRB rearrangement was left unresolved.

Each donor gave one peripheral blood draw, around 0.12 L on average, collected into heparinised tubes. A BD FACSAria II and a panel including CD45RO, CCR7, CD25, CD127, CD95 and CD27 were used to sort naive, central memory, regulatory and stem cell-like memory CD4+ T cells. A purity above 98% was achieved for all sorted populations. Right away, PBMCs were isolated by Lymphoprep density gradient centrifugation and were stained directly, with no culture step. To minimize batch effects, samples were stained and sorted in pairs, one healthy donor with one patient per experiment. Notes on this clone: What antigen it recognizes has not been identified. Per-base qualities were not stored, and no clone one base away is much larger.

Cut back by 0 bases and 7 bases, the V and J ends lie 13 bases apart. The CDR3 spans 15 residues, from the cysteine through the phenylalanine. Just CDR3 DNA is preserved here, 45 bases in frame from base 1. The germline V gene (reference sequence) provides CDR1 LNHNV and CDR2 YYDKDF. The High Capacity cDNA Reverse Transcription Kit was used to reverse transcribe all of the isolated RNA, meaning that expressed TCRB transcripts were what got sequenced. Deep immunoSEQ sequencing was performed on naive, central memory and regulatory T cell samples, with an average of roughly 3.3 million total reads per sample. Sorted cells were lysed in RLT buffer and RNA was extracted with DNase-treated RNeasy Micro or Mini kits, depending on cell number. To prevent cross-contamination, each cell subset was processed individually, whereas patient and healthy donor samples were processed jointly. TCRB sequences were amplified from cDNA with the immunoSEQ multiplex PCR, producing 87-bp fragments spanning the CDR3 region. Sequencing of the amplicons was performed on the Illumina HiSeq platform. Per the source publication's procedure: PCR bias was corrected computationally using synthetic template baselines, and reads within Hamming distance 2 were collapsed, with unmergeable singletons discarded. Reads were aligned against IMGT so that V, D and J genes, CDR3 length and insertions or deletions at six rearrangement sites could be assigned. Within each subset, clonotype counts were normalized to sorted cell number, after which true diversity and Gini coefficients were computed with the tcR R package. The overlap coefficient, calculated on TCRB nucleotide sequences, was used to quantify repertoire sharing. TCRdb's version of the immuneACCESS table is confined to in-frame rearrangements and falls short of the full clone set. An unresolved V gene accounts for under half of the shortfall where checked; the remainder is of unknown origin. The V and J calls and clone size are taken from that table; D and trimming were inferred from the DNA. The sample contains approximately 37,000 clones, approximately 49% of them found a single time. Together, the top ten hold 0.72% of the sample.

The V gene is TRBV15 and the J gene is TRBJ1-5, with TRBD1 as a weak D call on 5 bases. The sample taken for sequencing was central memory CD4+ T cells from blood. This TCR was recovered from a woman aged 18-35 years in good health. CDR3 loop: CATSRDLGRAQPQHF. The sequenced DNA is TGTGCCACCAGCAGAGATCTGGGCAGGGCCCAGCCCCAGCATTTT.